The 9 T cell receptor beta chains below come from one sample, sequenced in a study of blood T cell repertoires in COVID-19. TCRdb's copy holds only in-frame clones and misses some; the assay was immunoSEQ multiplex PCR. Of about 100,000 clones listed, about nine tenths were seen once; the top ten hold 5.5% to 8%. The sequenced sample was peripheral blood. The receptors stem from a man aged 45-60 years with active or convalescent COVID-19.

This chain joins TRBV19 and TRBJ1-1; perhaps TRBD1 as D (5 bases). Trimming pared 3 bases from V and 6 bases from J, leaving 11 bases between. CDR1 and CDR2 from the germline V gene are LNHDA and SQIVND (reference sequence). The CDR3 loop spans 13 amino acids. The CDR3 nucleotides are TGTGCCAGTAGTATCCGGGGGGGTGCTGAAGCTTTCTTT. Translated, it gives CASSIRGGAEAFF.

The chain is built from TRBV28 and TRBJ1-5; 7 nucleotides agree with TRBD1. The germline V gene has CDR1 MDHEN and CDR2 SYDVKM. V dropped 5 bases and J dropped 2; count of bases not matched to a gene: 9. This CDR3 is 16 amino acids long. CDR3 amino acids: CASSRGQPKGNQPQHF. The CDR3 nucleotides read TGTGCCAGCAGTAGGGGACAGCCTAAGGGCAATCAGCCCCAGCATTTT.

Only one count was recorded for this clone. This sequence joins TRBV4-1 and TRBJ1-4, with a tentative D call TRBD1 (5 bases). V dropped 4 bases and J dropped 0 bases, with 9 bases sitting between them. CDR1 and CDR2 from the germline V gene are MGHRA and YSYEKL. The length of the CDR3 is 15 residues. The CDR3 reads CASSLTGATNEKLFF. As DNA, the CDR3 is TGCGCCAGCAGCCTTACAGGTGCAACTAATGAAAAACTGTTTTTT.

The V gene is TRBV5-5, the J gene TRBJ1-3; D is uncertain. The V end lost 0 bases, the J end lost 0 bases, and 7 bases lay between the germline ends. This CDR3 comprises 15 residues. CDR1 is SGHKS, CDR2 YYEKEE, per germline (reference sequence). CDR3 region: CASSLGPLSGNTIYF. CDR3 DNA: TGTGCCAGCAGCTTGGGGCCCCTCTCTGGAAACACCATATATTTT. Variable domain in full (rest from reference TRBV5-5 and TRBJ1-3): DAGVTQSPTHLIKTRGQQVTLRCSPISGHKSVSWYQQVLGQGPQFIFQYYEKEERGRGNFPDRFSARQFPNYSSELNVNALLLGDSALYLCASSLGPLSGNTIYFGEGSWLTVV.

This rearrangement joins TRBV5-4 to TRBJ2-1; 7 bases agree with TRBD1. Germline CDR1 is SGHNT and CDR2 is YYREEE (reference sequence). Trimming removed 6 bases from V and 7 bases from J; junction bases left unmatched: 16. This CDR3 region has 16 residues. In nucleotides, the CDR3 is TGTGCCAGCAACCAAGGGGGCCCTTTAGACTTTAATGAGCAGTTCTTC. This translates into CASNQGGPLDFNEQFF.

DNA of the CDR3: TGTGCCAGCAGTTCGAGGAGCTCCTACAATGAGCAGTTCTTC. This sequence encodes CASSSRSSYNEQFF. The V and J genes are TRBV6-5 and TRBJ2-1; no definite D call. Trimming took 4 bases from V and 0 from J, leaving 7 bases between them. In germline, CDR1 is MNHEY, CDR2 SVGAGI. The CDR3 covers 14 residues.

This chain links TRBV28 with TRBJ1-4; D is undetermined. CDR3 size: 16 residues. Germline CDR1 reads MDHEN; CDR2 reads SYDVKM. The V end lost 2 bases, the J end lost 8 bases, and 18 bases lay between the germline ends. CDR3 nucleotide sequence: TGTGCCAGCAGTTTAATTGCGCGGGGTTTGGGCGAAAAACTGTTTTTT. It specifies CASSLIARGLGEKLFF.

The chain has TRBV5-1 and TRBJ2-1, with a possible D match to TRBD2 (5 bases). V lost 0 bases to trimming and J lost 3 bases, with 10 bases between them. CDR1 and CDR2 (germline): SGHRS, YFSETQ. The length of the CDR3 is 15 residues. The CDR3 DNA follows: TGCGCCAGCAGCTTGGCAGCGGATAACTACAATGAGCAGTTCTTC. Translated, it gives CASSLAADNYNEQFF.

The chain joins TRBV3-1 (or the pseudogene TRBV3-2) to TRBJ2-7; 7 positions agree with TRBD1. V gave up 4 bases and J gave up 4 bases; unmatched junction bases: 7. The germline gives CDR1 LGHDT, CDR2 YNNKEL (reference sequence). This CDR3 region has 14 residues. The CDR3 region has the DNA TGTGCCAGCAGCCCCCCGGGACAGATATACGAGCAGTACTTC. It is translated as CASSPPGQIYEQYF.